This T cell receptor (beta chain) was identified during a study of T-cell memory formation after mild COVID-19. Study at large: TCR clusters showed largely donor specificity. The study, taken as a whole, reports: Later expanders leaned toward CD4+, whereas clones contracting from day 15 to 85 were balanced CD4/CD8.

cDNA libraries for TCR alpha and TCR beta, carrying sample barcodes and UMIs, came from 5'RACE with constant-segment primers. Each CDR3 protein gets one entry after TCRdb re-called the 5' RACE reads with MiXCR. The repertoire holds hundreds of thousands of distinct CDR3 sequences, around a quarter seen once, with roughly an eighth in the top ten. V was clipped by 6 bases and J by 5 bases, with 10 bases between them. This CDR3 has 12 residues. The germline gives CDR1 SQVTM, CDR2 ANQGSEA. This clonotype was counted a few times. No antigen is known for it. This receptor was taken from an adult woman who had mild COVID-19 (a few samples of this study predate the infection). Cell type and time point are not known. Material for sequencing was PBMCs or a T cell subset sorted from them (not recorded which). V is TRBV29-1 and J is TRBJ2-2, with D possibly being TRBD1 (5 bases). As DNA, the CDR3 is TGCAGCGTGGAACAGGTGACCGGGGAGCTGTTTTTT. Encoded protein: CSVEQVTGELFF.